Below, 19 T cell receptor beta chains from the same sample are listed, as sequenced in a study of shared clonotypes between healthy human individuals. The method was immunoSEQ multiplex PCR; TCRdb's version includes in-frame clones alone and lacks a portion of them. The data contain some 2,000,000 clones, 85% to 95% of them singletons. Sequencing input: naive CD4+ T cells sorted from blood. As to subset: CD45RA+ positively selected. The source of these receptors is a man aged 18 to 30 in good health.

A single count supports this clone. The rearrangement uses TRBV30 and TRBJ2-5; the match to TRBD1 covers 9 bases. Germline CDR1 and CDR2: GTSNPN and SVGIG (reference sequence). CDR3 size: 15 residues. V shed 4 bases, J shed 2 bases, and the junction held 8 bases outside the gene matches. The CDR3 DNA follows: TGTGCCTGGACAGGGGAACAGGGGGCACAAGAGACCCAGTACTTC. Its translation is CAWTGEQGAQETQYF.

The chain combines TRBV19 with TRBJ2-7, with D possibly being TRBD1 (6 bases). Per germline, CDR1 LNHDA and CDR2 SQIVND (reference sequence). CDR3 size: 13 residues. V was trimmed by 5 bases and J by 4 bases, leaving 12 bases between them. CDR3 residues: CASSSPDRYEQYF. For the CDR3, the DNA is TGTGCCAGTAGTTCGCCCGACAGGTACGAGCAGTACTTC.

Notes on this clone: Other nucleotide sequences in the sample specify the same CDR3. The chain couples TRBV5-1 to TRBJ1-4; 8 nucleotides match TRBD1. The CDR3 extends over 14 amino acids. Germline CDR1 and CDR2: SGHRS and YFSETQ. V lost 5 bases to trimming and J lost 3 bases; unmatched junction nucleotides: 3. CDR3 sequence (DNA): TGCGCCAGCAGTTCGGACAGGGCTAATGAAAAACTGTTTTTT. Its translation is CASSSDRANEKLFF.

V usage is TRBV19 and J usage is TRBJ2-1; possibly TRBD1 or TRBD2 for D (5 bases each). The V and J ends lost 1 base and 10 bases respectively, with 8 bases between them. Germline assignment: CDR1 LNHDA and CDR2 SQIVND (reference sequence). This CDR3 is built from 12 residues. In DNA, the CDR3 is TGTGCCAGTAGTATAGGGGGCGGGGAGCAGTTCTTC. It yields the protein CASSIGGGEQFF.

The J gene is TRBJ1-2, the V gene TRBV6-6, with a possible D match to TRBD1 (6 bases). V was pared by 7 bases and J by 8 bases, with 14 bases between. The CDR3 is 12 residues long. Germline assignment: CDR1 MNHNY and CDR2 SVGAGI (reference sequence). The DNA of the CDR3 is TGTGCCAGCACCTCGGACAGAGGGGGCTACACCTTC. It specifies CASTSDRGGYTF.

The CDR3 region is CASSDSSTDTQYF. As DNA, the CDR3 is TGTGCCAGCAGTGACTCTAGCACAGATACGCAGTATTTT. This sequence joins TRBV25-1 and TRBJ2-3; D remains unclear. Looked up from germline, CDR1 is MGHDK and CDR2 is SYGVNS. The CDR3 has 13 residues. The V gene lost 3 bases and the J gene lost 0 bases, with 4 bases spanning the gap.

V gene TRBV7-2 combines with J gene TRBJ2-1; 10 nucleotides align to TRBD1. Germline V CDR1 and CDR2: SGHTA, FQGNSA. V was clipped by 2 bases and J by 0 bases; unmatched bases: 10. This CDR3 has 19 residues. CDR3 DNA: TGTGCCAGCAGCTTAAGGGACAGGGGAACGGTTATCTCCTACAATGAGCAGTTCTTC. This encodes CASSLRDRGTVISYNEQFF.

The CDR3 here is CASSLPGQGRDAKNIQYF. CDR3 DNA: TGTGCCAGCAGTTTACCGGGACAGGGACGTGACGCCAAAAACATTCAGTACTTC. The chain links TRBV28 to TRBJ2-4, with 9 nucleotides matching TRBD1. Looked up from germline, CDR1 is MDHEN and CDR2 is SYDVKM. V shed 2 bases and J 1 base; nucleotides not matched to a gene: 9. The CDR3 is 18 amino acids.

This clone was detected many times. This same CDR3 is encoded by further DNA sequences in the sample. The CDR3 loop is CASSLRQGRSPLHF. CDR3 coding DNA: TGTGCCAGCAGTTTAAGGCAGGGACGGTCACCCCTCCACTTT. The chain is built from TRBV28 and TRBJ1-6; the D gene is possibly TRBD1 (5 bases). V was clipped by 2 bases and J by 10 bases, with 12 bases between them. This CDR3 comprises 14 residues. Germline V CDR1 and CDR2: MDHEN, SYDVKM.

The V and J genes are TRBV11-2 and TRBJ2-7; perhaps TRBD2 as D (5 bases). The V end was cut by 5 bases, the J end by 0 bases, with 14 bases between. The CDR3 covers 15 residues. Germline V gene data show CDR1 as SGHAT and CDR2 as FQNNGV. This CDR3 reads CASSLAQTISYEQYF. CDR3 nucleotide sequence: TGTGCCAGCAGCCTCGCCCAGACTATCTCCTACGAGCAGTACTTC.

J is TRBJ1-4 and V is TRBV5-1; D uncertain. Trimming removed 4 bases at V and 7 bases at J, with 11 bases between. The CDR3 has 13 amino acids. Germline CDR1 and CDR2: SGHRS and YFSETQ. In nucleotides, the CDR3 is TGCGCCAGCAGCAAGTCCCAGGCTGAAAAACTGTTTTTT. Translation gives CASSKSQAEKLFF. Complete variable domain (other parts from reference TRBV5-1 and TRBJ1-4): KAGVTQTPRYLIKTRGQQVTLSCSPISGHRSVSWYQQTPGQGLQFLFEYFSETQRNKGNFPGRFSGRQFSNSRSEMNVSTLELGDSALYLCASSKSQAEKLFFGSGTQLSVL.

This clone was counted a single time. The genes are TRBV5-8 and TRBJ1-6; D call uncertain. The CDR3 length is 15 residues. The V gene lost 0 bases and the J gene lost 16 bases, with 20 bases spanning the gap. The germline gives CDR1 SGHTS, CDR2 YDEGEE. The DNA for the CDR3 is TGTGCCAGCAGCTTGGTTCCGGGTGTCCCTGTATCTCTCCACTTT. Translation gives CASSLVPGVPVSLHF. The complete variable domain, with remaining parts taken from reference TRBV5-8 and TRBJ1-6, reads EAGVTQSPTHLIKTRGQQATLRCSPISGHTSVYWYQQALGLGLQFLLWYDEGEERNRGNFPPRFSGRQFPNYSSELNVNALELEDSALYLCASSLVPGVPVSLHFGNGTRLTVT.

This chain links TRBV5-8 with TRBJ2-3; D not certain. CDR3 length equals 13 residues. Germline lookup yields CDR1 SGHTS and CDR2 YDEGEE. Trimming removed 0 bases at V and 2 bases at J, with 4 bases between. CDR3 nucleotide sequence: TGTGCCAGCAGCTTGGTTTTCACAGATACGCAGTATTTT. Translated: CASSLVFTDTQYF.

The chain couples TRBV18 to TRBJ1-1; 11 bases map to TRBD1. Germline CDR1 KGHSH, CDR2 LQKENI. V dropped 3 bases and J dropped 4; count of bases not matched to a gene: 7. This CDR3 has 16 amino acids. CDR3: CASSPRTGGDGTEAFF. The CDR3 nucleotides read TGTGCCAGCTCACCCCGGACAGGGGGCGATGGCACTGAAGCTTTCTTT.

This chain's CDR3 is CAWSVLRGTKNIQYF. The CDR3 DNA follows: TGTGCCTGGAGTGTATTACGGGGAACCAAAAACATTCAGTACTTC. This chain connects TRBV30 to TRBJ2-4; D might be TRBD2 (5 bases). The CDR3 covers 15 residues. V was trimmed by 0 bases and J by 2 bases, leaving 11 bases between them. Germline CDR1 GTSNPN, CDR2 SVGIG (reference sequence).

The rearrangement uses TRBV7-2 and TRBJ1-3; possible D gene TRBD1, 5 bases. From germline, CDR1 is SGHTA and CDR2 FQGNSA. The CDR3 length is 15 residues. V lost 4 bases to trimming and J lost 6 bases, with 16 bases between them. This chain's CDR3 is CASSSRPGLVNTIYF. The CDR3 DNA reads as TGTGCCAGCAGCTCGAGGCCGGGGCTTGTAAACACCATATATTTT. The full variable domain, rest sourced from reference TRBV7-2 and TRBJ1-3, is GAGVSQSPSNKVTEKGKDVELRCDPISGHTALYWYRQSLGQGLEFLIYFQGNSAPDKSGLPSDRFSAERTGGSVSTLTIQRTQQEDSAVYLCASSSRPGLVNTIYFGEGSWLTVV.

The chain is built from TRBV6-5 and TRBJ2-5; possibly TRBD2 for D (6 bases). There are 11 residues in the CDR3. Germline V gene data show CDR1 as MNHEY and CDR2 as SVGAGI. The V end lost 5 bases, the J end lost 7 bases, and 8 bases lay between the germline ends. For the CDR3, the DNA is TGTGCCAGCAGTCGGAGGGGGACCCAGTACTTC. Its translation is CASSRRGTQYF.

About this clone: A read error is likely, as this CDR3 ends without the conserved phenylalanine or tryptophan. The rearrangement links TRBV2 to TRBJ1-5; D not certain. Germline lookup yields CDR1 SNHLY and CDR2 FYNNEI. The V end was cut by 6 bases, the J end by 3 bases, with 12 bases between. CDR3 size: 14 residues. CDR3 sequence (DNA): TGTGCCAGCAGCCCCGAAGGACCCAATCAGCCCCAGCATCTT. It specifies CASSPEGPNQPQHL.

The rearrangement joins TRBV5-1 to TRBJ1-2; D remains unclear. Trimming left V 0 bases short and J 8 bases short, with 14 bases between. Germline-derived CDR1 and CDR2 are SGHRS and YFSETQ. The CDR3 spans 14 residues. CDR3 sequence reads: CASSLADGTGGYTF. CDR3 DNA sequence: TGCGCCAGCAGCTTGGCAGACGGAACGGGGGGCTACACCTTC.